This entry lists 23 T cell receptor beta chains sequenced from one sample in a study of T cell responses to AZD1222 COVID-19 vaccine. Repertoires were generated with immunoSEQ multiplex PCR, while TCRdb's copy carries only in-frame clones and drops some. Of 110,000 or so clones listed, roughly 87% were seen once; the top ten hold 4.5% to 5.5%. This material consisted of peripheral blood, taken on day 0 of AZD1222 vaccination. All receptors derive from an adult in good health.

This clone occurred a few times. This sequence joins TRBV25-1 and TRBJ2-7, with D maybe TRBD2 (6 bases). The length of the CDR3 is 15 residues. V lost 5 bases and J lost 2, with 16 bases in between. Germline CDR1 MGHDK, CDR2 SYGVNS. CDR3 coding DNA: TGTGCCAGCAGTTCTCTGAAGGACTACCCCTACGAGCAGTACTTC. The encoded protein is CASSSLKDYPYEQYF.

The V and J genes are TRBV4-1 and TRBJ2-1; D remains ambiguous. Germline CDR1 MGHRA, CDR2 YSYEKL. The length of the CDR3 is 15 residues. With 0 bases removed from V and 3 bases from J, the gap between germline ends came to 9 bases. The CDR3 coding sequence is TGCGCCAGCAGCCAAGAGCGTACCTTCTACAATGAGCAGTTCTTC. This gives the protein CASSQERTFYNEQFF.

The V and J genes are TRBV5-1 and TRBJ2-1, with 8 nucleotides matching TRBD2. Germline V gene lookup returns CDR1 SGHRS and CDR2 YFSETQ. Trimming removed 4 bases from V and 0 bases from J; junction bases left unmatched: 6. The CDR3 extends over 16 amino acids. CDR3 protein: CASSPWTSSSYNEQFF. The CDR3 nucleotides read TGCGCCAGCAGCCCCTGGACTAGCAGCTCCTACAATGAGCAGTTCTTC.

The J gene is TRBJ1-2, the V gene TRBV7-9; D gene ambiguous. The length of the CDR3 is 19 residues. CDR1 is SEHNR, CDR2 FQNEAQ, per germline (reference sequence). V was cut by 1 base and J by 4 bases, with 25 bases left in between. Here the CDR3 reads CASSLVRKLTHSQGYGYTF. The CDR3 DNA sequence: TGTGCCAGCAGCTTAGTTAGGAAACTGACCCATTCCCAAGGCTATGGCTACACCTTC.

This rearrangement joins TRBV5-4 to TRBJ2-7; tentative D call: TRBD2 (5 bases). Germline V lookup: CDR1 SGHNT, CDR2 YYREEE (reference sequence). V lost 4 bases and J lost 7, with 18 bases in between. The CDR3 has 14 amino acids. CDR3 residues: CASSVGGRRLEQYF. DNA of the CDR3: TGTGCCAGCAGCGTCGGTGGCCGGAGGCTTGAGCAGTACTTC.

The chain uses TRBV21-1 and TRBJ1-2. TRBV21-1 represents a pseudogene. CDR3 length: 15 amino acids. Written as DNA, the CDR3 is TGTGCCAGCAGCAGGCCGGGACGGGGAGTCGGTGGCTACACCTTC. Protein: CASSRPGRGVGGYTF.

The V gene is TRBV4-2, the J gene TRBJ2-5; 12 nucleotides line up with TRBD2. The CDR3 runs to 19 residues. V dropped 0 bases and J dropped 5; count of bases not matched to a gene: 13. Looked up from germline, CDR1 is LGHNA and CDR2 is YNFKEQ. CDR3 in amino acids: CASSQDVVLAGGGYETQYF. DNA of the CDR3: TGTGCCAGCAGCCAAGATGTAGTACTAGCGGGAGGAGGGTACGAGACCCAGTACTTC.

The chain recombines TRBV28 with TRBJ1-5; maybe TRBD1 (5 bases). V was pared by 1 base and J by 1 base, with 8 bases between. Germline-derived CDR1 and CDR2 are MDHEN and SYDVKM. The CDR3 loop spans 15 amino acids. The CDR3 nucleotides are TGTGCCAGCAGTTTATCTTGGGGGAGCAATCAGCCCCAGCATTTT. This translates into CASSLSWGSNQPQHF.

J is TRBJ1-2 and V is TRBV9; a possible D gene is TRBD1 (6 bases). V gave up 3 bases and J gave up 9 bases, with 12 bases separating them. Germline V gene data show CDR1 as SGDLS and CDR2 as YYNGEE. The CDR3 has 12 amino acids. This CDR3 reads CASSAGERSYTF. The CDR3 DNA is TGTGCCAGCAGCGCAGGGGAAAGGAGCTACACCTTC.

V gene TRBV27 combines with J gene TRBJ1-5, with a tentative D call TRBD1 (6 bases). The V gene's germline CDR1 is MNHEY and CDR2 SMNVEV (reference sequence). The CDR3 is made up of 14 amino acids. V lost 6 bases and J lost 10, with 19 bases in between. As DNA, the CDR3 is TGTGCCAGCAGCTCGACAGGTACCCTCTCCCCCCAGCATTTT. Residues: CASSSTGTLSPQHF.

The chain carries TRBV20-1 and TRBJ1-2; D gene unclear. Germline-derived CDR1 and CDR2 are DFQATT and SNEGSKA (reference sequence). Deletions cut 6 bases from V and 8 bases from J, with 13 bases between. The CDR3 has 11 residues. The CDR3 DNA reads TGCAGTGCCCTGAGAGCGGACGGCTACACCTTC. This gives the protein CSALRADGYTF.

The chain has TRBV18 and TRBJ2-1; 10 bases are a match to TRBD2. V lost 10 bases to trimming and J lost 7 bases; unmatched junction nucleotides: 10. This CDR3 region has 14 residues. The germline CDR1 and CDR2 sequences are KGHSH and LQKENI. The CDR3 DNA reads TGTGCCACCGCCACGCTAGCGGGAGTAAATGAGCAGTTCTTC. It translates to CATATLAGVNEQFF.

The chain uses TRBV30 and TRBJ1-4, with D uncertain. The CDR3 totals 13 residues. V lost 8 bases, J lost 0 bases, and 10 bases lay in between. Per the germline V gene, CDR1 is GTSNPN and CDR2 is SVGIG (reference sequence). The CDR3 DNA is TGTGCCGGTCAGGAAACAACTAATGAAAAACTGTTTTTT. Amino acid sequence: CAGQETTNEKLFF.

The gene calls are TRBV7-2 and TRBJ2-1; 7 nucleotides agree with TRBD1. Per the germline V gene, CDR1 is SGHTA and CDR2 is FQGNSA. The CDR3 loop spans 16 amino acids. Trimming took 5 bases from V and 4 from J; bases not matched to a gene: 11. This CDR3 is CASSARQGTNYNEQFF. In DNA form, the CDR3 reads TGTGCCAGCAGCGCGAGACAGGGCACCAATTACAATGAGCAGTTCTTC.

The CDR3 nucleotides read TGTGCCAGCAGTTACATCAGGGACACTGAAGCTTTCTTT. Amino acids: CASSYIRDTEAFF. The rearrangement joins TRBV6-2 or TRBV6-3 to TRBJ1-1, with a tentative D call TRBD1 (5 bases). Germline V gene lookup returns CDR1 MNHEY and CDR2 SVGEGT. This CDR3 is 13 amino acids long. The germline V and J ends were trimmed by 2 bases and 3 bases, with 7 bases remaining between them.

This clone was counted a single time. This chain uses TRBV12-3 or TRBV12-4 with TRBJ1-2; unclear D gene. Trimming stripped 3 bases from V and 13 bases from J, with 18 bases between. The CDR3 extends over 13 amino acids. The CDR3 protein is CASSFREPDIGTF. For the CDR3, the DNA is TGTGCCAGCAGTTTTCGGGAGCCAGACATTGGCACCTTC.

This clone occurred once. The V and J genes are TRBV29-1 and TRBJ2-6; 8 nucleotides align to TRBD2. V was pared by 1 base and J by 0 bases, with 2 bases of the junction left unmatched. The CDR3 extends over 16 amino acids. In germline, CDR1 is SQVTM, CDR2 ANQGSEA. The chain's CDR3 is CSVEAGTSSGANVLTF. The CDR3 DNA reads as TGCAGCGTTGAAGCCGGGACTAGCTCTGGGGCCAACGTCCTGACTTTC.

This chain connects TRBV6-2 or TRBV6-3 to TRBJ2-5, with D uncertain. The CDR3 totals 14 residues. The V gene's germline CDR1 is MNHEY and CDR2 SVGEGT. Trimming took 6 bases from V and 1 from J, leaving 12 bases between them. The CDR3 nucleotides read TGTGCCAGCAGCGGAACATCCTTCCAAGAGACCCAGTACTTC. This encodes CASSGTSFQETQYF.

The chain joins TRBV5-1 to TRBJ2-3; 8 bases fit TRBD1. The trim removed 2 bases at V and 2 bases at J, leaving 4 bases unmatched. The CDR3 runs 15 residues. Germline CDR1 reads SGHRS; CDR2 reads YFSETQ. The CDR3 spells CASSLRTGTTDTQYF. CDR3 DNA sequence: TGCGCCAGCAGCTTACGGACAGGGACCACAGATACGCAGTATTTT.

The chain joins TRBV4-3 to TRBJ1-2, with 11 bases lining up with TRBD1. Per the germline V gene, CDR1 is LGHNA and CDR2 is YSLEER. CDR3 length equals 18 residues. With V trimmed by 0 bases and J by 6 bases, 12 bases remained unmatched. The CDR3 DNA sequence: TGCGCCAGCAGCCAAGAGTTGGGACAGGGGGGTAGGAACGATGGCTACACCTTC. Translating gives CASSQELGQGGRNDGYTF.

The chain is built from TRBV7-8 and TRBJ1-5; tentative D call: TRBD1 (5 bases). The CDR3 has 16 amino acids. V was trimmed by 1 base and J by 3 bases, leaving 13 bases between them. From germline, CDR1 is SGHVS and CDR2 FQNEAQ. CDR3 sequence reads: CASSLEPDKINQPQHF. CDR3 DNA: TGTGCCAGCAGCTTAGAGCCGGACAAGATCAATCAGCCCCAGCATTTT. The entire variable domain, with the rest obtained from reference TRBV7-8 and TRBJ1-5, is as follows: GAGVSQSPRYKVAKRGQDVALRCDPISGHVSLFWYQQALGQGPEFLTYFQNEAQLDKSGLPSDRFFAERPEGSVSTLKIQRTQQEDSAVYLCASSLEPDKINQPQHFGDGTRLSIL.

The chain combines TRBV28 with TRBJ2-3; TRBD2 matches 15 bases. The CDR3 consists of 19 residues. Germline assignment: CDR1 MDHEN and CDR2 SYDVKM. The V segment lost 2 bases and the J segment 0 bases; nucleotides outside the gene matches: 6. CDR3 sequence reads: CASSLGTSGGTLSTDTQYF. CDR3 nucleotide sequence: TGTGCCAGCAGTTTAGGGACTAGCGGGGGGACCCTTAGCACAGATACGCAGTATTTT.

The chain employs TRBV18 and TRBJ2-7, with D possibly TRBD1 on 5 matching bases. CDR1 and CDR2 from the germline V gene are KGHSH and LQKENI. Trimming took off 2 bases at V and 6 bases at J, with 20 bases between the two ends. The length of the CDR3 is 16 residues. This CDR3 reads CASSPNSNRFIAEQYF. The DNA for the CDR3 is TGTGCCAGCTCACCAAATTCGAACAGGTTCATCGCCGAGCAGTACTTC.